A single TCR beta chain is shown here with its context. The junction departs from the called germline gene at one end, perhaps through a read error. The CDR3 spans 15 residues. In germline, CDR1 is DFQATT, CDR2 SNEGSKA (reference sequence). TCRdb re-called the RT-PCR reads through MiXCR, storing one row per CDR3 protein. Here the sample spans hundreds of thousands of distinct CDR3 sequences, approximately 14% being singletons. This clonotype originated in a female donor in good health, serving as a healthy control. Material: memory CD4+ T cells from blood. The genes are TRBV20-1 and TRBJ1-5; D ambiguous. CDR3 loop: CSATPSGFSTQPQHF. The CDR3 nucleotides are TGCAGTGCTACCCCTAGTGGGTTTAGCACTCAGCCCCAGCATTTT.